The present T cell receptor (beta chain) was sequenced within a study of cytomegalovirus exposure and HLA in healthy donors. Amplification used 60 Vbeta primers and 13 Jbeta primers. Here immunoSEQ multiplex PCR was the method, and the copy in TCRdb shows in-frame clones only, minus some. The table includes more than 80,000 clones, 69% detected once. Study-wide points: Per published reports, the classifier diagnosed cytomegalovirus status with high specificity and sensitivity. Researchers reported that three CMV-associated chains were confirmed in vitro as CMV antigen-specific. According to a later analysis, most TCR beta chains associated with CMV appeared HLA-restricted.

This clone was seen a few times. Its antigen is as yet unknown. CDR3 length equals 16 residues. V was pared by 4 bases and J by 4 bases, with 19 bases between. Germline-derived CDR1 and CDR2 are MNHEY and SVGAGI. The sequence came from a man in his fifties in good health and CMV-seronegative. This chain connects TRBV6-5 to TRBJ1-1, with a weak D call TRBD1 (5 bases). The specimen was PBMCs. For the CDR3, the DNA is TGTGCCAGCAGTTCCCTCCGGGTTAGGGGATCCACTGAAGCTTTCTTT. Translating gives CASSSLRVRGSTEAFF.